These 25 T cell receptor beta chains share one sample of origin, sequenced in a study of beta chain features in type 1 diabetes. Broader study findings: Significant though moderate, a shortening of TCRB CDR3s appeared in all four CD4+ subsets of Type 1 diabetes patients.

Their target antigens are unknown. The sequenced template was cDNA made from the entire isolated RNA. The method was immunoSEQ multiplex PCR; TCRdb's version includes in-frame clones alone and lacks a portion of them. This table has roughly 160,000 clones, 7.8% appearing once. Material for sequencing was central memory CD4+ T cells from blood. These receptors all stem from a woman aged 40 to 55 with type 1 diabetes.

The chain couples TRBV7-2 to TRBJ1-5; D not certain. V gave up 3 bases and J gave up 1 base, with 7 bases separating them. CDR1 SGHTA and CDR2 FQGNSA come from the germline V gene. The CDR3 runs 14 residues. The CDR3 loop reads CASSFGRSNQPQHF. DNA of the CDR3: TGTGCCAGCAGCTTCGGCAGGAGCAATCAGCCCCAGCATTTT.

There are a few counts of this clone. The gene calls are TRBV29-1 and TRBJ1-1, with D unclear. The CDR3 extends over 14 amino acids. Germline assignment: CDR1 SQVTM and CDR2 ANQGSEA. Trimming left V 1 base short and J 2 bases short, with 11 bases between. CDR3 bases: TGCAGCGTTGAAGGTACAACCCACAACACTGAAGCTTTCTTT. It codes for CSVEGTTHNTEAFF.

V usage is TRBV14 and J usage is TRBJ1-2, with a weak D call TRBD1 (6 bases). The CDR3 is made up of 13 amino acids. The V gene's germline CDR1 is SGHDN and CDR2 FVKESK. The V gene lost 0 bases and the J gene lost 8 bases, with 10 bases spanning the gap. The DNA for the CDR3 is TGTGCCAGCAGCCAAGACAGGGGTCGCGGCTACACCTTC. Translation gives CASSQDRGRGYTF.

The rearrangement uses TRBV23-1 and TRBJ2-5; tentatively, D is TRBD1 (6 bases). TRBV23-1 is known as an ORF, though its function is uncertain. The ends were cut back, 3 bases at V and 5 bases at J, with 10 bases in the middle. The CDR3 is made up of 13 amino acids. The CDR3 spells CASSQGQGETQYF. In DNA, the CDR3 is TGCGCCAGCAGTCAGGGGCAGGGGGAGACCCAGTACTTC.

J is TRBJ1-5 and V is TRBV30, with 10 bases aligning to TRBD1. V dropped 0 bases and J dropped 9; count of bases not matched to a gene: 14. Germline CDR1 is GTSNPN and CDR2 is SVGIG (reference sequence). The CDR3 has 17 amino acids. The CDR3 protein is CAWSVFHARTGGLPQHF. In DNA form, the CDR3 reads TGTGCCTGGAGTGTGTTTCACGCGCGGACAGGGGGATTGCCCCAGCATTTT. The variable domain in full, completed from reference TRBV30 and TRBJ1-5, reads SQTIHQWPATLVQPVGSPLSLECTVEGTSNPNLYWYRQAAGRGLQLLFYSVGIGQISSEVPQNLSASRPQDRQFILSSKKLLLSDSGFYLCAWSVFHARTGGLPQHFGDGTRLSIL.

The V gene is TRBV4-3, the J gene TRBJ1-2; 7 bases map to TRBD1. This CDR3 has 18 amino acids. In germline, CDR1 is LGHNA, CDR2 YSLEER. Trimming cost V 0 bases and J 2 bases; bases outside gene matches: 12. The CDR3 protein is CASSQDPPRDSQNYGYTF. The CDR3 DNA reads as TGCGCCAGCAGCCAAGACCCCCCACGGGACAGCCAGAACTATGGCTACACCTTC.

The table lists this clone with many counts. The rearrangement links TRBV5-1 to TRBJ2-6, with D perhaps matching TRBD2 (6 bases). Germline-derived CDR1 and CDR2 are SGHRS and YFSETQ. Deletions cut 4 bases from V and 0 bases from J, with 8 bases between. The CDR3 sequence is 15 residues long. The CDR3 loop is CASSDGGSGANVLTF. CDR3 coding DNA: TGCGCCAGCAGCGACGGGGGCTCTGGGGCCAACGTCCTGACTTTC.

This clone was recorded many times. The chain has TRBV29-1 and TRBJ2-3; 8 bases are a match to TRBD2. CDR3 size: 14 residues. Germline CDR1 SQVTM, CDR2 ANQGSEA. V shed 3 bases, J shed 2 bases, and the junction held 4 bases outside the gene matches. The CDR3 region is CSVDAGGLTDTQYF. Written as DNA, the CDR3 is TGCAGCGTTGACGCGGGGGGTCTCACAGATACGCAGTATTTT.

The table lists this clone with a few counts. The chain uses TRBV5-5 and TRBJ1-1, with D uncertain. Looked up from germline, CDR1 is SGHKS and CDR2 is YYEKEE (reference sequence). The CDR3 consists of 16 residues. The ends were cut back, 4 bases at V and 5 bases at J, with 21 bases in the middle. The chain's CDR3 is CASSRSERTGITEAFF. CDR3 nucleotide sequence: TGTGCCAGCAGCCGCTCCGAGAGGACCGGGATTACTGAAGCTTTCTTT.

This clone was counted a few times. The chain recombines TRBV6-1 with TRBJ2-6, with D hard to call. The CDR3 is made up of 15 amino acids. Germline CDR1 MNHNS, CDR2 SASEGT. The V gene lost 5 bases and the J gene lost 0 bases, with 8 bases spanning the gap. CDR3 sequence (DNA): TGTGCCAGCAGTCTACAGCTCTCTGGGGCCAACGTCCTGACTTTC. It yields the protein CASSLQLSGANVLTF.

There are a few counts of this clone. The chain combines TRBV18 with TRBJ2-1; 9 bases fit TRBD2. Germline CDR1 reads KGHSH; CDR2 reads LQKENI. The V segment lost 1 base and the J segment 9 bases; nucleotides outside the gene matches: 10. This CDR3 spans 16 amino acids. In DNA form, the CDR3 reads TGTGCCAGCTCACCACGGGTGGTAGCGGGAGAAGGTGAGCAGTTCTTC. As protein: CASSPRVVAGEGEQFF.

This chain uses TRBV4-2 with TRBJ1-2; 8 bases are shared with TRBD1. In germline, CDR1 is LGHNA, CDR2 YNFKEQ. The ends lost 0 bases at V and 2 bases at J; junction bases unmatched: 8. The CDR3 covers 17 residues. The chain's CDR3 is CASSQDLSGTGNYGYTF. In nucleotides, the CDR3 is TGTGCCAGCAGCCAAGACCTATCCGGGACAGGCAACTATGGCTACACCTTC.

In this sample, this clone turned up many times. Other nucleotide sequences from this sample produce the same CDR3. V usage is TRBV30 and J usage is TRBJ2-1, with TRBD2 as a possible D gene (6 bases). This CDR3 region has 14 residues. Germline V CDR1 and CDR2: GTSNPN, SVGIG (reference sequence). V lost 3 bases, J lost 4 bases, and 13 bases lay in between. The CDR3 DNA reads TGTGCCTGGAGCGTCCTAGCGCTTTACAATGAGCAGTTCTTC. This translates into CAWSVLALYNEQFF.

The CDR3: CASSLGRHSYEQYF. The CDR3 nucleotides read TGTGCCAGCAGCCTTGGCCGCCATTCCTACGAGCAGTACTTC. The J gene is TRBJ2-7, the V gene TRBV5-8, with D hard to call. V lost 4 bases and J lost 1, with 12 bases in between. The CDR3 spans 14 residues. The V gene's germline CDR1 is SGHTS and CDR2 YDEGEE.

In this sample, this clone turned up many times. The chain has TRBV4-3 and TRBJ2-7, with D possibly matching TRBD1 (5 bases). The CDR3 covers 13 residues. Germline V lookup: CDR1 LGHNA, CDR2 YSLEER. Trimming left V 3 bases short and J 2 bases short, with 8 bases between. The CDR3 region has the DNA TGCGCCAGCAGCCATCAGGGAACCTACGAGCAGTACTTC. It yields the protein CASSHQGTYEQYF.

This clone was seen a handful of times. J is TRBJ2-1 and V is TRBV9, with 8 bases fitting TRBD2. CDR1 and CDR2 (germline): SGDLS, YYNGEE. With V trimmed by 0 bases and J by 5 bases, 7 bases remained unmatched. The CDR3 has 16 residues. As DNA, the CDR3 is TGTGCCAGCAGCGTAGCTCTACTAGCGGTTAACAATGAGCAGTTCTTC. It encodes CASSVALLAVNNEQFF.

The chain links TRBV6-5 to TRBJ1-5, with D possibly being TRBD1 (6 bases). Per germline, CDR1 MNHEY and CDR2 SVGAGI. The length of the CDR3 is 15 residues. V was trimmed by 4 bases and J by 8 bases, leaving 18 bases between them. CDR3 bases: TGTGCCAGCAGTTCCAGACAGGCAGGGGTTGAGCCCCAGCATTTT. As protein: CASSSRQAGVEPQHF.

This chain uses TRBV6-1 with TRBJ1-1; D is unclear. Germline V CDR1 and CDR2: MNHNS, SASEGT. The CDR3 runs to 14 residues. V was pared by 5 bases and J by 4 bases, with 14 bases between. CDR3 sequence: CASSSYREGTEAFF. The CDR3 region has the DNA TGTGCCAGCAGTTCGTACCGGGAAGGCACTGAAGCTTTCTTT.

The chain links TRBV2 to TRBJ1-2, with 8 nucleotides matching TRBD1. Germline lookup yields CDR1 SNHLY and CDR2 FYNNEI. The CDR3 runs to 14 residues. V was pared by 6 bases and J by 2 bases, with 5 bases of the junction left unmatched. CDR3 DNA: TGTGCCAGCAGGGCAGGGGGCAGGAACTATGGCTACACCTTC. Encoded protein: CASRAGGRNYGYTF. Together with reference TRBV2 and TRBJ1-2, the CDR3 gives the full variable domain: EPEVTQTPSHQVTQMGQEVILRCVPISNHLYFYWYRQILGQKVEFLVSFYNNEISEKSEIFDDQFSVERPDGSNFTLKIRSTKLEDSAMYFCASRAGGRNYGYTFGSGTRLTVV.

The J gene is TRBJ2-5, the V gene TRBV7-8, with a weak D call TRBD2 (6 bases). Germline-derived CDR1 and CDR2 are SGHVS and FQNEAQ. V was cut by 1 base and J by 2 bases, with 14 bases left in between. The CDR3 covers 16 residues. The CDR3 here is CASSLGAGFIQETQYF. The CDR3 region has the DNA TGTGCCAGCAGCTTAGGAGCGGGTTTTATTCAAGAGACCCAGTACTTC.

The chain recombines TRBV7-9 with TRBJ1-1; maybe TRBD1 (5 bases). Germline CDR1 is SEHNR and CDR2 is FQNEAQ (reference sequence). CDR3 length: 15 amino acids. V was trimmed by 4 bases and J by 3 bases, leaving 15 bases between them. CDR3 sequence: CASSSGQGRDTEAFF. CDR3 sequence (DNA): TGTGCCAGCAGCTCAGGGCAGGGCCGGGACACTGAAGCTTTCTTT.

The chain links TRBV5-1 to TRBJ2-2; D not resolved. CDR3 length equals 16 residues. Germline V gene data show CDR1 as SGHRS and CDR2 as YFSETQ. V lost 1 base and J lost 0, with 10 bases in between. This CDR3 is CASSLSYSSNTGELFF. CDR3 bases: TGCGCCAGCAGCTTGAGCTACAGCTCGAACACCGGGGAGCTGTTTTTT.

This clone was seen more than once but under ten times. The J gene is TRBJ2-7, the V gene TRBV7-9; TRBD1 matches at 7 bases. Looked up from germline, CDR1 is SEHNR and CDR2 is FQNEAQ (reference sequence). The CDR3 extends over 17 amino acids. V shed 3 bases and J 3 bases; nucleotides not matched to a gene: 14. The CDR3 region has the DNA TGTGCCAGCAGCTTGGGTTCCGGGACAGCGGATCTCTACGAGCAGTACTTC. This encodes CASSLGSGTADLYEQYF.

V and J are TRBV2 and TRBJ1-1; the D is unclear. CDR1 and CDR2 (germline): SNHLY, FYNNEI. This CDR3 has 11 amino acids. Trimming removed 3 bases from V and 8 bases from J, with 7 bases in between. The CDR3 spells CASSEAIEAFF. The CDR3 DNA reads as TGTGCCAGCAGTGAGGCAATAGAAGCTTTCTTT.

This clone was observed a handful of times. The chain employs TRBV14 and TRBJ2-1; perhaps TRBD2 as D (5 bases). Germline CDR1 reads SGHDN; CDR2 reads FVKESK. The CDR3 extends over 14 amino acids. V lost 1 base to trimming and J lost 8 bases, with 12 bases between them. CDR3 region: CASSQAGLPDEQFF. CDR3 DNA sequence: TGTGCCAGCAGCCAAGCCGGACTTCCTGATGAGCAGTTCTTC.